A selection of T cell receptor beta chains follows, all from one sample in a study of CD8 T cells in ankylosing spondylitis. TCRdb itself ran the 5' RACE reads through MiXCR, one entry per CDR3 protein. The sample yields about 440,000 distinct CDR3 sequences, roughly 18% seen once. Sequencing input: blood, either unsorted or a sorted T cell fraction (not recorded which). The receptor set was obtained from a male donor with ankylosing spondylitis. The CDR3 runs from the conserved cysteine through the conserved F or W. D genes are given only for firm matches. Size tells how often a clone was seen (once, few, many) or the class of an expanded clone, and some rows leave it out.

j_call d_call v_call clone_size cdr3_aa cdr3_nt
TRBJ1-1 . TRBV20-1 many CSARPNTEAFF TGCAGTGCTAGACCAAACACTGAAGCTTTCTTT
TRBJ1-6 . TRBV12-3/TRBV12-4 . CASSFRGAGNSPLHF TGTGCCAGCAGTTTTCGAGGGGCAGGGAATTCACCCCTCCACTTT
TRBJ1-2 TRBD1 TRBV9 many CASSSRDSLYGYTF TGTGCCAGCAGCTCTCGGGACAGTCTTTATGGCTACACCTTC
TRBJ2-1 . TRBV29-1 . CSVAGWGYNEQFF TGCAGCGTTGCGGGCTGGGGGTACAATGAGCAGTTCTTC
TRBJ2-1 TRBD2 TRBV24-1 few CATSDLTSGYNEQFF TGTGCCACCAGTGATTTGACTAGCGGGTACAATGAGCAGTTCTTC
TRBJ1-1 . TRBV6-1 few CASSFQRGGNTEAFF TGTGCCAGCAGCTTCCAGCGAGGGGGGAACACTGAAGCTTTCTTT
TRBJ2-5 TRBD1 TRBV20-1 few CSARTRQGTQETQYF TGCAGTGCCCGGACCAGACAGGGGACGCAAGAGACCCAGTACTTC
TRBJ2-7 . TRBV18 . CASSPQEGYEQYF TGTGCCAGCTCACCACAGGAGGGTTACGAGCAGTACTTC
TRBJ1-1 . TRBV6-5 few CASSYSAGGTEAFF TGTGCCAGCAGTTACTCGGCGGGTGGTACTGAAGCTTTCTTT
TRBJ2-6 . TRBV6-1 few CASSEGTAGANVLTF TGTGCCAGCAGTGAAGGGACAGCTGGGGCCAACGTCCTGACTTTC
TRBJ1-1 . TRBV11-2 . CASSLGPYRENTEAFF TGTGCCAGCAGCTTAGGCCCTTACAGGGAGAACACTGAAGCTTTCTTT
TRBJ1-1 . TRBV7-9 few CASSLVSGGTTEAFF TGTGCCAGCAGCTTAGTTTCGGGTGGGACGACTGAAGCTTTCTTT
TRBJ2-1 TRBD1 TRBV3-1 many CASSPRRSGQGYNEQFF TGTGCCAGCAGCCCTCGTAGGTCGGGACAGGGTTACAATGAGCAGTTCTTC
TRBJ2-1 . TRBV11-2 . CASSLEGQGEQFF TGTGCCAGCAGCTTAGAGGGGCAGGGCGAGCAGTTCTTC
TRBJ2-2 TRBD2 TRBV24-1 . CATSDLAGVNTGELFF TGTGCCACCAGTGATTTAGCGGGAGTAAATACCGGGGAGCTGTTTTTT
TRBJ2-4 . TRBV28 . CASSFRGIAKNIQYF TGTGCCAGCAGTTTCCGCGGGATAGCCAAAAACATTCAGTACTTC
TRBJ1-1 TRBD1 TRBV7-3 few CASSLTGGPRNTEAFF TGTGCCAGCAGCTTAACAGGGGGCCCGAGGAACACTGAAGCTTTCTTT
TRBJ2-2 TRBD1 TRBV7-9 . CASSSRRTGGTGELFF TGTGCCAGCAGCTCCCGTAGGACAGGGGGGACCGGGGAGCTGTTTTTT
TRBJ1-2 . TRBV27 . CATAPGTSNYGYTF TGTGCCACCGCCCCCGGGACTTCTAACTATGGCTACACCTTC
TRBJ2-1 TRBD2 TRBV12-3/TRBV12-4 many CASSFSSGGRYNEQFF TGTGCCAGCAGTTTCTCCTCGGGGGGACGATACAATGAGCAGTTCTTC
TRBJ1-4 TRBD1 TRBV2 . CASSRGQGLSREKLFF TGTGCCAGCAGCAGGGGACAGGGCCTCTCCCGGGAAAAACTGTTTTTT
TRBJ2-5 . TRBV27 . CASRDRPSVGTQYF TGTGCCAGCAGGGACAGACCTTCCGTGGGGACCCAGTACTTC
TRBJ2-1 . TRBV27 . CASSLKDRNNEQFF TGTGCCAGCAGTCTAAAAGACAGGAACAATGAGCAGTTCTTC
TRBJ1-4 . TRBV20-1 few CSARPTGIGFGFYEKLFF TGCAGTGCGCGGCCCACCGGGATCGGCTTTGGCTTTTATGAAAAACTGTTTTTT
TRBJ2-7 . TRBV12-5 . CASGLLGSHEQYF TGTGCTAGTGGTTTGTTGGGTTCCCACGAGCAGTACTTC
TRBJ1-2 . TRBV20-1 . CSARSRGSGEGYGYTF TGCAGTGCTAGATCTAGGGGATCGGGGGAGGGCTATGGCTACACCTTC
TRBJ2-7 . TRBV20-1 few CSARADWWGRPYEQYF TGCAGTGCTAGAGCTGACTGGTGGGGGAGGCCCTACGAGCAGTACTTC
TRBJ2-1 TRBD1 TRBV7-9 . CASARTGDEQFF TGTGCCAGCGCCCGGACAGGGGATGAGCAGTTCTTC
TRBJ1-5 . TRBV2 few CASSEALWGNQPQHF TGTGCCAGCAGTGAAGCGCTTTGGGGCAATCAGCCCCAGCATTTT
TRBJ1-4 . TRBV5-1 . CASSSSPITTLDSQLFF TGCGCCAGCAGCTCTTCCCCGATTACTACTCTTGACAGCCAACTGTTTTTT
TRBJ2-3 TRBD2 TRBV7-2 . CASRRTSGRSDTQYF TGTGCCAGCAGGCGGACTAGCGGGAGATCAGATACGCAGTATTTT
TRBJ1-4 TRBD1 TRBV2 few CASSWDRDEKLFF TGTGCCAGCAGTTGGGACAGGGATGAAAAACTGTTTTTT
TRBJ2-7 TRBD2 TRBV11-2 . CASSFERGASYEQYF TGTGCCAGCAGCTTTGAGCGGGGGGCTTCCTACGAGCAGTACTTC
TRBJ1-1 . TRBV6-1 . CASSPRLSNTEAFF TGTGCCAGCAGCCCACGGCTATCGAACACTGAAGCTTTCTTT
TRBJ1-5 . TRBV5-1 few CASSLAPGLFQPQHF TGCGCCAGCAGCTTGGCCCCGGGTCTCTTCCAGCCCCAGCATTTT
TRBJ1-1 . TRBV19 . CASTRGPLNTEAFF TGTGCCAGTACTCGCGGGCCTTTGAACACTGAAGCTTTCTTT
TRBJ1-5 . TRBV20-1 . CSASTAGAISNQPQHF TGCAGTGCTAGTACCGCAGGAGCCATTAGCAATCAGCCCCAGCATTTT
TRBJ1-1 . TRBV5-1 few CASGRGTGGTEAFF TGCGCCAGCGGGAGAGGGACGGGCGGCACTGAAGCTTTCTTT
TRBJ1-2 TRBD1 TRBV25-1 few CASSGQGAYGYTF TGTGCCAGCAGTGGACAGGGGGCTTATGGCTACACCTTC
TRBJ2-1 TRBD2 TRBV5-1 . CASSSHSGGVYEQFF TGCGCCAGCAGCTCCCATAGCGGGGGGGTGTATGAGCAGTTCTTC
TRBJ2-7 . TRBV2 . CASTRESYEQYF TGTGCCAGCACCAGGGAAAGCTACGAGCAGTACTTC
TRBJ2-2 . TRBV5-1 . CASSKVTGELFF TGCGCCAGCAGTAAGGTGACCGGGGAGCTGTTTTTT
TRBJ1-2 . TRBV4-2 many CASTTETNYGYTF TGTGCCAGCACGACAGAAACTAACTATGGCTACACCTTC
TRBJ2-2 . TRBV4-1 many CASSQGPPGLRTGELFF TGCGCCAGCAGCCAGGGTCCCCCGGGACTCAGGACCGGGGAGCTGTTTTTT
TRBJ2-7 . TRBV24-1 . CATSDPTTYEQYF TGTGCCACCAGTGACCCGACCACCTACGAGCAGTACTTC
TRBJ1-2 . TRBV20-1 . CSAEDGYGYTF TGCAGTGCCGAGGACGGCTATGGCTACACCTTC
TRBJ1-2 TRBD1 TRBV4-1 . CASSPGQGALGYGYTF TGCGCCAGCAGCCCGGGACAGGGGGCGCTGGGCTATGGCTACACCTTC
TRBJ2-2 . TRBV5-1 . CASSFLDSGAGELFF TGCGCCAGCAGCTTTCTCGATTCAGGTGCCGGGGAGCTGTTTTTT
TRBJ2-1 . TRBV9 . CASSAPGAPNNEQFF TGTGCCAGCAGCGCCCCGGGGGCGCCGAACAATGAGCAGTTCTTC
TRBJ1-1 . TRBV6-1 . CASSEGRDTYTEAFF TGTGCCAGCAGTGAAGGGAGGGATACCTACACTGAAGCTTTCTTT
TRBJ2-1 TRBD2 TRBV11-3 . CASSLRAGYYNEQFF TGTGCCAGCAGCTTACGAGCGGGATACTACAATGAGCAGTTCTTC
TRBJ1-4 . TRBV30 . CAWSVRLNEKLFF TGTGCCTGGAGTGTACGTCTTAATGAAAAACTGTTTTTT
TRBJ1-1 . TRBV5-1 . CASSLAAGWDTEAFF TGCGCCAGCAGCTTGGCTGCGGGCTGGGACACTGAAGCTTTCTTT
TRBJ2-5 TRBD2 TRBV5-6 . CASSSWGSGILETQYF TGTGCCAGCAGCTCATGGGGTAGCGGGATCTTAGAGACCCAGTACTTC